This entry features one T cell receptor gamma chain sequence. One junction end does not reproduce the germline sequence, and a read error may be involved. Germline V CDR1 and CDR2: GITISATS, ISYDGTV (reference sequence). The CDR3 covers 12 residues. The data derive from a study of gamma-delta chains in newborns, infants, children. TCRdb re-processed the reads using CATT. This table has some 1,000 gamma-chain clones, 59% appearing once. The chain joins TRGV9 to TRGJ1 or TRGJ2. Assignment of the J gene here rests on matching the DNA to germline, because TCRdb gives none. This receptor was obtained from a child who was a newborn, infant or young child, either healthy, febrile or measles-vaccinated (not recorded which). Sequencing was done on a sample of blood. The CDR3 DNA follows: TGTGCCTTGTGGGAGGCTTATTACAAGAAACTCTTT. Its protein is CALWEAYYKKLF.